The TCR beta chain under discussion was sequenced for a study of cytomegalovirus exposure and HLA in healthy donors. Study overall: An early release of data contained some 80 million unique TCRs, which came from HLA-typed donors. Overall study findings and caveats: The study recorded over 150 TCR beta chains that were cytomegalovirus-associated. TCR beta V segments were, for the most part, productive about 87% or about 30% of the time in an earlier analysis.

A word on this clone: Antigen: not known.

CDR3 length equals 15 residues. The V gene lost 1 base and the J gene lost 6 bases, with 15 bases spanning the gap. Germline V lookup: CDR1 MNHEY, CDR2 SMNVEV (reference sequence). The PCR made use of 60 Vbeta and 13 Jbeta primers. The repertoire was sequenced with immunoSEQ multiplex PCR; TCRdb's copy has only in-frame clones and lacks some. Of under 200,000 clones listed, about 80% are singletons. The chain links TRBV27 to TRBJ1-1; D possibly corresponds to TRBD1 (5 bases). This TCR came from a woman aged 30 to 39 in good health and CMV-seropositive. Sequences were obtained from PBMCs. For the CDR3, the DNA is TGTGCCAGCAGTTTATTCGGAGGGACTGGGGCTGAAGCTTTCTTT. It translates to CASSLFGGTGAEAFF.